This TCR beta chain was found in a study of beta chain features in type 1 diabetes. Whole-study context: What patients shared with healthy donors was a similar profile of age, gender and cell yields.

The isolated RNA, all of it, was reverse transcribed, so expressed TCRB transcripts were what got sequenced. The read count averaged around 3.5 million across naive, central memory and regulatory T cell samples. Using immunoSEQ multiplex PCR, the repertoire was profiled, and TCRdb retains in-frame clones only, with some absent. The table shows tens of thousands of clones, with under 55% occurring only once. Blood was drawn once from each donor into heparinised tubes. The draws averaged around 120 mL. Overall study results and limits: Insertions were fewer and deletions more numerous at VDJ junctions in type 1 diabetes patients. In every one of the four CD4+ subsets, TCRB CDR3s were moderately but significantly shorter in Type 1 diabetes patients.

A remark on this clone: Its target is unknown.

The source of this sequence is a man between 25 and 39 years old with type 1 diabetes. Sequencing was carried out using Tregs from blood.

The CDR3, as DNA: TGTGCCATCAGACGGGACAAGCCAAATTCAACTAATGAAAAACTGTTTTTT. Encoded protein: CAIRRDKPNSTNEKLFF. The chain employs TRBV10-3 and TRBJ1-4, with D perhaps matching TRBD1 (6 bases). Looked up from germline, CDR1 is ENHRY and CDR2 is SYGVKD. The CDR3 length is 17 residues. The V end was cut by 6 bases, the J end by 0 bases, with 17 bases between.